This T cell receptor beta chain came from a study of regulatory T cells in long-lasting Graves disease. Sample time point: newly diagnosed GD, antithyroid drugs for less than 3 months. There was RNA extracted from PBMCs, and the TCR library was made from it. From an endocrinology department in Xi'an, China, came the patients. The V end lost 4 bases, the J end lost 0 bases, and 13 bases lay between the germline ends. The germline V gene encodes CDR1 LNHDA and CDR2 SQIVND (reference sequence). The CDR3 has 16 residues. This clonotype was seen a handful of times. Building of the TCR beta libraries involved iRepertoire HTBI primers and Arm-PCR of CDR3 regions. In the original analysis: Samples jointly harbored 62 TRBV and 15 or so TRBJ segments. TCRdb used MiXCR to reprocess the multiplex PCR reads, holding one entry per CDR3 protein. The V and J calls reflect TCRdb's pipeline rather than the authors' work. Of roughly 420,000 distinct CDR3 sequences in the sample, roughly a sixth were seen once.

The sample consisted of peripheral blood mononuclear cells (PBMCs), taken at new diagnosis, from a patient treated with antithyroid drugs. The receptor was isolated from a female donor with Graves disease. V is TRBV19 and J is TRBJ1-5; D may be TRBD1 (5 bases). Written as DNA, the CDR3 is TGTGCCAGTAGTAGTCTACAGGTAAATAGCAATCAGCCCCAGCATTTT. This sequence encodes CASSSLQVNSNQPQHF.